Below are 24 T cell receptor beta chains sequenced from a single sample in a study of cytomegalovirus exposure and HLA in healthy donors. The data were produced by immunoSEQ multiplex PCR, yet TCRdb's version contains in-frame clones alone and is incomplete. In the table there are about 120,000 clones, roughly 89% of which are singletons. Sequencing input: PBMCs. All receptors come from a woman aged 18 to 35 in good health and CMV-seronegative.

The chain uses TRBV4-1 and TRBJ1-2; D is perhaps TRBD1 (5 bases). CDR1 and CDR2 (germline): MGHRA, YSYEKL. Trimming removed 0 bases at V and 10 bases at J, with 12 bases between. This CDR3 is 13 amino acids long. CDR3 nucleotide sequence: TGCGCCAGCAGCCAAGATTGGGGCTCCGACTACACCTTC. This codes for CASSQDWGSDYTF.

As DNA, the CDR3 is TGTGCCAGTAGTAAAAGCGTTAATCAGCCCCAGCATTTT. Translating it yields CASSKSVNQPQHF. The rearrangement uses TRBV19 and TRBJ1-5; the D is unclear. The germline V gene encodes CDR1 LNHDA and CDR2 SQIVND (reference sequence). CDR3 length: 13 residues. Trimming removed 4 bases from V and 4 bases from J, with 8 bases in between.

The gene calls are TRBV7-2 and TRBJ1-5; D is unresolved. The germline V gene has CDR1 SGHTA and CDR2 FQGNSA. This CDR3 is 14 amino acids long. Trimming removed 1 base from V and 0 bases from J, with 4 bases in between. CDR3 sequence (DNA): TGTGCCAGCAGCTTAGACGGTAGCAATCAGCCCCAGCATTTT. Encoded protein: CASSLDGSNQPQHF.

The chain has TRBV2 and TRBJ2-2, with 9 bases lining up with TRBD1. Germline CDR1 and CDR2: SNHLY and FYNNEI. V was pared by 2 bases and J by 4 bases, with 5 bases of the junction left unmatched. This CDR3 region has 16 residues. The CDR3 DNA is TGTGCCAGCAGTGAAATGGGACAGGGCCTCACCGGGGAGCTGTTTTTT. It translates to CASSEMGQGLTGELFF. The whole variable domain, remainder taken from reference TRBV2 and TRBJ2-2, is EPEVTQTPSHQVTQMGQEVILRCVPISNHLYFYWYRQILGQKVEFLVSFYNNEISEKSEIFDDQFSVERPDGSNFTLKIRSTKLEDSAMYFCASSEMGQGLTGELFFGEGSRLTVL.

The chain carries TRBV30 and TRBJ2-3, with D possibly TRBD2 on 7 matching bases. In germline, CDR1 is GTSNPN, CDR2 SVGIG (reference sequence). The CDR3 consists of 14 residues. Trimming took off 0 bases at V and 6 bases at J, with 13 bases between the two ends. The CDR3 protein is CAWSVRGGLDTQYF. The CDR3 DNA is TGTGCCTGGAGTGTAAGGGGGGGCCTGGATACGCAGTATTTT.

This clone was seen just once. V is TRBV5-6 and J is TRBJ2-7; a weak D match, TRBD2 (6 bases). The CDR3 consists of 13 residues. Germline lookup yields CDR1 SGHDT and CDR2 YYEEEE. Trimming took 4 bases from V and 4 from J, leaving 12 bases between them. The CDR3 spells CASSEVGGYEQYF. Written as DNA, the CDR3 is TGTGCCAGCAGCGAGGTGGGGGGTTACGAGCAGTACTTC.

The rearrangement uses TRBV27 and TRBJ2-1; no firm D call. Trimming shortened V by 0 bases and J by 8 bases, and 11 bases separated the two germline ends. CDR1 is MNHEY, CDR2 SMNVEV, per germline (reference sequence). The CDR3 is 14 amino acids. The CDR3 DNA follows: TGTGCCAGCAGTTTATCACCCAGTTTTTATGAGCAGTTCTTC. Translated: CASSLSPSFYEQFF.

This clone was found a few times. This rearrangement joins TRBV5-4 to TRBJ2-7; D unclear. The germline gives CDR1 SGHNT, CDR2 YYREEE (reference sequence). The CDR3 is 13 residues long. Trimming took 2 bases from V and 1 from J, leaving 7 bases between them. CDR3 in DNA: TGTGCCAGCAGCTTCGGCGGTTCCTACGAGCAGTACGTC. Translating it yields CASSFGGSYEQYV.

The chain links TRBV6-1 to TRBJ1-4, with a possible D match to TRBD1 (6 bases). V lost 1 base and J 8 bases, leaving 17 bases between the germline ends. CDR1 is MNHNS and CDR2 is SASEGT in the germline V gene. The CDR3 is 16 amino acids. The CDR3 coding sequence is TGTGCCAGCAGTGAAGGATTGTCGGGGGGCGAGGAAAAACTGTTTTTT. Translating gives CASSEGLSGGEEKLFF.

V is TRBV6-5 and J is TRBJ2-7; TRBD2 matches at 11 bases. The CDR3 length is 15 residues. Per germline, CDR1 MNHEY and CDR2 SVGAGI. With V trimmed by 6 bases and J by 4 bases, 8 bases remained unmatched. The CDR3 sequence is CASSDTSGRVYEQYF. The CDR3 nucleotides read TGTGCCAGCAGCGATACTAGCGGGAGAGTGTACGAGCAGTACTTC.

The chain joins TRBV7-9 to TRBJ2-2; 9 bases fit TRBD1. Trimming took 5 bases from V and 5 from J; bases not matched to a gene: 6. CDR3 size: 15 residues. Germline assignment: CDR1 SEHNR and CDR2 FQNEAQ (reference sequence). The CDR3 loop reads CASSTGTGRTGELFF. The CDR3 bases are TGTGCCAGCAGCACCGGGACAGGGCGAACCGGGGAGCTGTTTTTT.

The chain couples TRBV28 to TRBJ2-7, with D hard to call. Germline V gives CDR1 MDHEN, CDR2 SYDVKM. This CDR3 spans 14 amino acids. The germline V and J ends were trimmed by 0 bases and 0 bases, with 6 bases remaining between them. The CDR3 here is CASSLWISSYEQYF. CDR3 nucleotides: TGTGCCAGCAGTTTATGGATTAGCTCCTACGAGCAGTACTTC. The variable domain in full, completed from reference TRBV28 and TRBJ2-7, reads DVKVTQSSRYLVKRTGEKVFLECVQDMDHENMFWYRQDPGLGLRLIYFSYDVKMKEKGDIPEGYSVSREKKERFSLILESASTNQTSMYLCASSLWISSYEQYFGPGTRLTVT.

The chain employs TRBV28 and TRBJ2-7; D might be TRBD1 (6 bases). CDR3 length equals 14 residues. Germline V lookup: CDR1 MDHEN, CDR2 SYDVKM. V lost 8 bases and J 2 bases, leaving 16 bases between the germline ends. CDR3 nucleotides: TGTGCCAGCCAAGGACTCGAGGGGGCCTACGAGCAGTACGTC. This gives the protein CASQGLEGAYEQYV.

The CDR3 reads CASVQTSGFTEQFF. The CDR3 DNA is TGTGCCAGCGTACAGACTAGCGGGTTCACTGAGCAGTTCTTC. This chain connects TRBV2 to TRBJ2-1, with 10 bases fitting TRBD2. The CDR3 is made up of 14 amino acids. Trimming at V came to 8 bases and at J to 9 bases, leaving 10 bases not matched to a gene. Per the germline V gene, CDR1 is SNHLY and CDR2 is FYNNEI.

The chain couples TRBV5-6 to TRBJ2-1; 7 bases fit TRBD1. Germline trimming cut 0 bases from V and 2 bases from J; bases unmatched to any gene: 8. CDR1 and CDR2 from the germline V gene are SGHDT and YYEEEE. The CDR3 spans 17 residues. CDR3 sequence (DNA): TGTGCCAGCAGCTTGGCCCGAAACAGGGGAGCCTACAATGAGCAGTTCTTC. Translated: CASSLARNRGAYNEQFF.

This clone was detected ten times or more. The rearrangement joins TRBV9 to TRBJ1-3; D is uncertain. Trimming took 7 bases from V and 0 from J, leaving 8 bases between them. The CDR3 totals 13 residues. The germline CDR1 and CDR2 sequences are SGDLS and YYNGEE. CDR3 loop: CASAESSGNTIYF. CDR3 bases: TGTGCCAGCGCGGAGAGCTCTGGAAACACCATATATTTT.

J is TRBJ1-1 and V is TRBV5-1; D not certain. CDR1 and CDR2 (germline): SGHRS, YFSETQ. The V end was cut by 0 bases, the J end by 4 bases, with 13 bases between. This CDR3 is 15 amino acids long. In DNA form, the CDR3 reads TGCGCCAGCAGCTTGGCCACGGGAGGAGGCACTGAAGCTTTCTTT. This gives the protein CASSLATGGGTEAFF.

This chain joins TRBV7-2 and TRBJ2-5, with a tentative D call TRBD1 (5 bases). The CDR3 spans 13 residues. Germline V gene lookup returns CDR1 SGHTA and CDR2 FQGNSA. The V and J ends lost 5 bases and 5 bases respectively, with 12 bases between them. The CDR3 coding sequence is TGTGCCAGCAGCCAAACAGGCTGGGAGACCCAGTACTTC. Amino acid sequence: CASSQTGWETQYF. The full variable domain, completed using reference TRBV7-2 and TRBJ2-5, is GAGVSQSPSNKVTEKGKDVELRCDPISGHTALYWYRQSLGQGLEFLIYFQGNSAPDKSGLPSDRFSAERTGGSVSTLTIQRTQQEDSAVYLCASSQTGWETQYFGPGTRLLVL.

The CDR3 region is CASREMFF. The DNA for the CDR3 is TGTGCCAGCAGGGAGATGTTCTTC. V usage is TRBV2 and J usage is TRBJ2-1; D unresolved. V gave up 6 bases and J gave up 15 bases, with 6 bases separating them. From germline, CDR1 is SNHLY and CDR2 FYNNEI. CDR3 size: 8 residues.

The V and J genes are TRBV28 and TRBJ2-5; 9 bases are a match to TRBD1. This CDR3 spans 16 amino acids. V shed 5 bases and J 1 base; nucleotides not matched to a gene: 8. Germline V gene lookup returns CDR1 MDHEN and CDR2 SYDVKM. In DNA, the CDR3 is TGTGCCAGCAGTACCCCGGGACAGGGCTCCCAAGAGACCCAGTACTTC. This encodes CASSTPGQGSQETQYF.

The J gene is TRBJ2-4, the V gene TRBV7-2, with 8 positions matching TRBD1. CDR3 length: 13 residues. From germline, CDR1 is SGHTA and CDR2 FQGNSA. Trimming removed 4 bases from V and 6 bases from J; junction bases left unmatched: 2. CDR3 sequence (DNA): TGTGCCAGCAGCTACGACAGGGGAAACATTCAGTACTTC. Translated, it gives CASSYDRGNIQYF.

This rearrangement joins TRBV28 to TRBJ2-2, with 7 bases that match TRBD2. There are 16 residues in the CDR3. CDR1 and CDR2 (germline): MDHEN, SYDVKM. V trimming: 0 bases; J trimming: 6 bases; junction bases outside the gene matches: 7. The CDR3 spells CASSLWATSSAGELFF. The CDR3 bases are TGTGCCAGCAGTTTATGGGCGACTAGCTCGGCCGGGGAGCTGTTTTTT.

DNA of the CDR3: TGTGCCAGCAGCCACCGCCGGACTAGCGGGGGGGGCTATGAGCAGTTCTTC. The encoded protein is CASSHRRTSGGGYEQFF. The V call is TRBV7-9, the J call TRBJ2-1; 15 bases match TRBD2. The CDR3 has 17 residues. Trimming took 5 bases from V and 8 from J; bases not matched to a gene: 10. CDR1 and CDR2 from the germline V gene are SEHNR and FQNEAQ (reference sequence).

V and J are TRBV27 and TRBJ1-1; D gene unclear. The V and J ends lost 6 bases and 0 bases respectively, with 14 bases between them. Germline values: CDR1 MNHEY, CDR2 SMNVEV (reference sequence). The CDR3 sequence is 15 residues long. The DNA of the CDR3 is TGTGCCAGCAGGGGCCTGGTTGGAATGAACACTGAAGCTTTCTTT. Residues: CASRGLVGMNTEAFF.